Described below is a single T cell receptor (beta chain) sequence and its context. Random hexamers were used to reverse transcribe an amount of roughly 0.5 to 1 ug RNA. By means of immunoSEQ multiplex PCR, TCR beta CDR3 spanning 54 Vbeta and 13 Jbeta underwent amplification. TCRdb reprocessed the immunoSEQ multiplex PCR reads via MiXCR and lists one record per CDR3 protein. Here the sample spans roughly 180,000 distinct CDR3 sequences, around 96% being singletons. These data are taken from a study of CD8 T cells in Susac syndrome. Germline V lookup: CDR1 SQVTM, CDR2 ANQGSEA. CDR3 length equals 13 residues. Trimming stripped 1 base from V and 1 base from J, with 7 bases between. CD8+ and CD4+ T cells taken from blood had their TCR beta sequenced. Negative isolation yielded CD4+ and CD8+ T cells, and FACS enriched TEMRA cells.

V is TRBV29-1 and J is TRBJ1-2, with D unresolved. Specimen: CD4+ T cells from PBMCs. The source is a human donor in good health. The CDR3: CSVEGPVNYGYTF. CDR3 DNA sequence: TGCAGCGTTGAAGGTCCGGTTAACTATGGCTACACCTTC.